This record covers a single T cell receptor (beta chain). Antigen: not known. These data originate in a study of breast tumors, draining lymph nodes, adjacent tissues. Study-level findings and limits: Tumor TCR diversity was below lymph nodes but above nontumor tissue. Data fit most tumor T cells coming from lymph node, expanding in tumor.

Using its own MiXCR run on the multiplex PCR reads, TCRdb lists one record per CDR3 protein. Of under 45,000 distinct CDR3 sequences in the sample, 35% to 40% were seen once. CDR1 MNHEY and CDR2 SVGEGT come from the germline V gene. The CDR3 has 14 amino acids. Trimming cost V 8 bases and J 8 bases; bases outside gene matches: 13. The clonotype was recovered from a female donor with breast cancer. Some clones in this sample may be carry-over from other donors' samples. The material sequenced was breast tumor tissue. The rearrangement links TRBV6-2 or TRBV6-3 to TRBJ2-3, with 7 bases identical to TRBD2. The CDR3 protein is CASLRGDPRGTQYF. CDR3 bases: TGTGCCAGCCTCCGGGGGGACCCCAGAGGTACGCAGTATTTT.